This T cell receptor beta chain was identified in a study of cytomegalovirus exposure and HLA in healthy donors. As for this clone: Antigen: not known.

Healthy bone marrow donors made up the cohort. The PCR employed 60 Vbeta primers together with 13 Jbeta primers. The method was immunoSEQ multiplex PCR; TCRdb's version includes in-frame clones alone and lacks a portion of them. The table includes around 190,000 clones, around 80% detected once. Study-wide results and caveats: Excluded: some indistinguishable V segments such as TRBV6-2 and TRBV6-3. While the bulk of TCR sequences proved rare, some public TCRs turned up in many donors. Reports described diagnosis of cytomegalovirus status by the classifier as highly specific and sensitive.

Looked up from germline, CDR1 is LGHNA and CDR2 is YSLEER. V was shortened by 1 base and J by 7 bases, with 16 bases between the two germline ends. CDR3 length: 16 residues. This chain joins TRBV4-3 and TRBJ1-4; D gene unclear. Sequenced material: PBMCs. The receptor's source is a middle-aged woman in good health and CMV-seronegative. This chain's CDR3 is CASSQGIGGIGEKLFF. DNA for the CDR3: TGCGCCAGCAGCCAAGGGATCGGAGGAATTGGTGAAAAACTGTTTTTT.